The 14 T cell receptor beta chains reported below all come from one sample, sequenced in a study of PD-1 blockade in classical Hodgkin lymphoma. Every patient relapsed after autologous stem cell transplantation, and brentuximab vedotin exposure varied. Generated by immunoSEQ multiplex PCR, the TCRdb table keeps only in-frame clones and is missing some. This sample has tens of thousands of clones, with nearly 90% found just once. Sequenced here: peripheral blood mononuclear cells (PBMCs), sampled before the second cycle of nivolumab. These receptors all stem from a human donor with classical Hodgkin lymphoma.

The chain uses TRBV19 and TRBJ1-4; D ambiguous. V lost 6 bases to trimming and J lost 6 bases, with 14 bases between them. The CDR3 runs 14 residues. Germline V gives CDR1 LNHDA, CDR2 SQIVND (reference sequence). For the CDR3, the DNA is TGTGCCAGTAGGAGAGGAGCAGAGGATGAAAAACTGTTTTTT. Protein: CASRRGAEDEKLFF.

J is TRBJ2-5 and V is TRBV18; 7 positions agree with TRBD2. Germline V lookup: CDR1 KGHSH, CDR2 LQKENI. The CDR3 runs 15 residues. J was trimmed by 5 bases and V by 3 bases; bases with no gene match: 9. The CDR3 nucleotides read TGTGCCAGCTCACCCGGCGGACTAGGGCACGAGACCCAGTACTTC. It is translated as CASSPGGLGHETQYF.

The genes are TRBV5-5 and TRBJ1-5; D is unresolved. The CDR3 length is 15 residues. Per germline, CDR1 SGHKS and CDR2 YYEKEE (reference sequence). V was trimmed by 0 bases and J by 0 bases, leaving 7 bases between them. The CDR3 reads CASSLEGYSNQPQHF. In DNA, the CDR3 is TGTGCCAGCAGCTTGGAGGGTTATAGCAATCAGCCCCAGCATTTT.

This sequence joins TRBV9 and TRBJ2-2, with D hard to call. Trimming stripped 0 bases from V and 6 bases from J, with 12 bases between. The CDR3 has 15 amino acids. Germline lookup yields CDR1 SGDLS and CDR2 YYNGEE. Here the CDR3 DNA reads TGTGCCAGCAGCGTAGGGTTGGTTGGTCCCGGGGAGCTGTTTTTT. It translates to CASSVGLVGPGELFF. Using reference TRBV9 and TRBJ2-2 for the parts outside the CDR3, the full variable domain is DSGVTQTPKHLITATGQRVTLRCSPRSGDLSVYWYQQSLDQGLQFLIQYYNGEERAKGNILERFSAQQFPDLHSELNLSSLELGDSALYFCASSVGLVGPGELFFGEGSRLTVL.

V and J are TRBV11-2 and TRBJ1-1; the match to TRBD1 covers 7 bases. CDR3 size: 15 residues. After removal of 3 bases from V and 4 bases from J, the junction contained 8 bases not matched to a gene. CDR1 SGHAT and CDR2 FQNNGV come from the germline V gene. CDR3 nucleotide sequence: TGTGCCAGCAGCTTCGACAGGGCAAGGAGCACTGAAGCTTTCTTT. It translates to CASSFDRARSTEAFF.

This sequence joins TRBV11-3 and TRBJ1-4, with D hard to call. V was shortened by 1 base and J by 8 bases, with 5 bases between the two germline ends. CDR3 length equals 12 residues. CDR1 SGHNT and CDR2 YENEEA come from the germline V gene. The CDR3 DNA reads as TGTGCCAGCAGCTTAGCCGGGGAAAAACTGTTTTTT. Amino acid sequence: CASSLAGEKLFF.

The CDR3 region has the DNA TGTGCCAGCAGTGACGACGGACTTGAGCGCGTTCCATCAGATACGCAGTATTTT. Encoded protein: CASSDDGLERVPSDTQYF. V usage is TRBV2 and J usage is TRBJ2-3, with a weak D call TRBD2 (5 bases). Trimming removed 3 bases from V and 4 bases from J, with 23 bases in between. Germline loops: CDR1 SNHLY, CDR2 FYNNEI. CDR3 length equals 18 residues.

The V and J genes are TRBV27 and TRBJ2-3; 10 nucleotides match TRBD2. The CDR3 spans 18 residues. Losses at the gene ends were 0 bases for V and 2 bases for J; bases not matched to a gene: 8. CDR1 and CDR2 (germline): MNHEY, SMNVEV (reference sequence). The CDR3 DNA sequence: TGTGCCAGCAGTTTATCGGTCCCTAGCGGGAGTCCCACAGATACGCAGTATTTT. Translated, it gives CASSLSVPSGSPTDTQYF.

The rearrangement uses TRBV18 and TRBJ1-1; no definite D call. CDR1 KGHSH and CDR2 LQKENI come from the germline V gene. The CDR3 totals 14 residues. Between the trimmed V and J ends, which lost 5 bases and 5 bases, there was a span of 15 bases. For the CDR3, the DNA is TGTGCCAGCTCAACCCTAACTTATGAGACTGAAGCTTTCTTT. Translation gives CASSTLTYETEAFF.

The chain combines TRBV2 with TRBJ1-6; 10 positions agree with TRBD1. CDR1 is SNHLY and CDR2 is FYNNEI in the germline V gene. V was clipped by 8 bases and J by 1 base; unmatched bases: 11. The CDR3 contains 18 residues. The CDR3 loop reads CASGGTGVQGSYNSPLHF. Written as DNA, the CDR3 is TGTGCCAGCGGGGGGACAGGGGTACAAGGGTCCTATAATTCACCCCTCCACTTT.

This clone occurred a few times. The chain carries TRBV27 and TRBJ1-2, with D hard to call. This CDR3 contains 13 residues. Trimming cost V 3 bases and J 2 bases, with 7 bases left between them. Germline values: CDR1 MNHEY, CDR2 SMNVEV (reference sequence). The CDR3 region is CASSFRMNYGYTF. The CDR3 coding sequence is TGTGCCAGCAGTTTCCGGATGAACTATGGCTACACCTTC.

On this clone: Within the sample, other DNA sequences also encode this same CDR3. The chain employs TRBV5-1 and TRBJ2-7; no clear D. CDR1 is SGHRS, CDR2 YFSETQ, per germline. This CDR3 region has 13 residues. Deletions cut 0 bases from V and 1 base from J, with 5 bases between. The CDR3 reads CASSLVGSYEQYF. Written as DNA, the CDR3 is TGCGCCAGCAGCTTGGTGGGATCCTACGAGCAGTACTTC.

This clone was detected a few times. This chain joins TRBV28 and TRBJ2-7; TRBD2 matches at 8 bases. The CDR3 runs to 13 residues. Germline V gene lookup returns CDR1 MDHEN and CDR2 SYDVKM. V dropped 6 bases and J dropped 3; count of bases not matched to a gene: 4. CDR3 region: CASSRTSLYEQYF. In DNA, the CDR3 is TGTGCCAGCAGCCGGACTAGCCTCTACGAGCAGTACTTC.

This chain connects TRBV9 to TRBJ2-7; no firm D call. The V end was cut by 4 bases, the J end by 0 bases, with 14 bases between. Germline V gives CDR1 SGDLS, CDR2 YYNGEE. The CDR3 contains 15 residues. DNA for the CDR3: TGTGCCAGCAGCTCCCATGGCCAGGACTCCTACGAGCAGTACTTC. As protein: CASSSHGQDSYEQYF. The whole variable domain, filled in from reference TRBV9 and TRBJ2-7, reads DSGVTQTPKHLITATGQRVTLRCSPRSGDLSVYWYQQSLDQGLQFLIQYYNGEERAKGNILERFSAQQFPDLHSELNLSSLELGDSALYFCASSSHGQDSYEQYFGPGTRLTVT.